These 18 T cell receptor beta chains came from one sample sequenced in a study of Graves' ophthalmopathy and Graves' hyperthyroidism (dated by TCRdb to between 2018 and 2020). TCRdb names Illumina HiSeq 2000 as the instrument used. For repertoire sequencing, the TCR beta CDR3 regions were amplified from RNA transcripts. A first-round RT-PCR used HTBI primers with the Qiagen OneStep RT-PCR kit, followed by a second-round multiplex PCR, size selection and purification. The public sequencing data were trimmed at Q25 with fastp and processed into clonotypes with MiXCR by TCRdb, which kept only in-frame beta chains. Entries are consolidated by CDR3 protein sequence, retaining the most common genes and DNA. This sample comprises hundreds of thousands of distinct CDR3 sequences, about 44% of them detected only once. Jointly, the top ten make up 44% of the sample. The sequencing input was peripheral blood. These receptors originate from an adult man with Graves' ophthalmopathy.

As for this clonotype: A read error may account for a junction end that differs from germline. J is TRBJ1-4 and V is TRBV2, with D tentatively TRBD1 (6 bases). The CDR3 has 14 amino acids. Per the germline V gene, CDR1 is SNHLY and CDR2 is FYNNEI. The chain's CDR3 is CASSGGPTNEKLFF. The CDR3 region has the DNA TGCGCCAGCAGCGGGGGGCCTACTAATGAAAAACTGTTTTTT.

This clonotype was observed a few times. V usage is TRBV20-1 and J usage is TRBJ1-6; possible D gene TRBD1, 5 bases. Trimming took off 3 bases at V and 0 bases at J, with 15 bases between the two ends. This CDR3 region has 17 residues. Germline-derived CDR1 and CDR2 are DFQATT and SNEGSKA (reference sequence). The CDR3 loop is CSASGARGSSYNSPLHF. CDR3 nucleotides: TGCAGTGCTAGTGGGGCACGGGGGAGCTCCTATAATTCACCCCTCCACTTT.

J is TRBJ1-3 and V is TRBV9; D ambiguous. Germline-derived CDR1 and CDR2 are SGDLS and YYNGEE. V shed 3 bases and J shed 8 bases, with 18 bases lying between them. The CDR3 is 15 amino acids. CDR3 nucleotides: TGTGCCAGCAGCGAAAGAGCAGAGGGATATTACACCATATATTTT. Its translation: CASSERAEGYYTIYF.

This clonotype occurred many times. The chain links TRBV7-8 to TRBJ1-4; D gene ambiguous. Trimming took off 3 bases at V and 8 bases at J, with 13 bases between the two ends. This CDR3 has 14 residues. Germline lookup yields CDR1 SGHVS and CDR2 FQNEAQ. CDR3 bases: TGTGCCAGCAGCTTTAGGCGACAAGGGGAAAAACTGTTTTTT. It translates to CASSFRRQGEKLFF.

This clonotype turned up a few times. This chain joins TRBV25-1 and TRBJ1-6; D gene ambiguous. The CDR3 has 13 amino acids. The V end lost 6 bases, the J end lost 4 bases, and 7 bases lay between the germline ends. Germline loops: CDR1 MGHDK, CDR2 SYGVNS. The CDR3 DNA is TGTGCCAGCAGGTCCATATATAATTCACCCCTCCACTTT. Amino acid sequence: CASRSIYNSPLHF.

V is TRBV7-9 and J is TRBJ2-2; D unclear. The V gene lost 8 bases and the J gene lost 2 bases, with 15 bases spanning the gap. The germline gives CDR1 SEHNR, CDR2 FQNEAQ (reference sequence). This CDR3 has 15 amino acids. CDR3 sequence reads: CASSPRTKNTGELFF. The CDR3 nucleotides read TGTGCCAGCTCACCCCGAACGAAAAACACCGGGGAGCTGTTTTTT.

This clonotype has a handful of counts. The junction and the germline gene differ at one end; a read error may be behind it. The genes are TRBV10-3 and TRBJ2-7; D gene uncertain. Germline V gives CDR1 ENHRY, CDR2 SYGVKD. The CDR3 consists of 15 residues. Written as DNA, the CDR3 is TGTGCCAGCAGTTACGGCCGCGGTAGCTCCTACGAGCAGTACTTC. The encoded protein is CASSYGRGSSYEQYF.

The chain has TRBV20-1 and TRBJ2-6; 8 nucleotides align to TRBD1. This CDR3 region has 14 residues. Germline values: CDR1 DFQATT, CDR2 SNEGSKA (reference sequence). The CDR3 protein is CNGQGSSGANVLTF. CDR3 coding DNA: TGCAATGGACAGGGTAGTTCTGGGGCCAACGTCCTGACTTTC.

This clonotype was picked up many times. CDR3 nucleotide sequence: TGTGCCAGCAGCTTAGCCGGGACAGGGTTAACTGGCTACACCTTC. This codes for CASSLAGTGLTGYTF. The chain has TRBV7-2 and TRBJ1-2; 9 bases match TRBD1. Germline trimming cut 0 bases from V and 7 bases from J; bases unmatched to any gene: 6. CDR1 is SGHTA and CDR2 is FQGNSA in the germline V gene. This CDR3 comprises 15 residues.

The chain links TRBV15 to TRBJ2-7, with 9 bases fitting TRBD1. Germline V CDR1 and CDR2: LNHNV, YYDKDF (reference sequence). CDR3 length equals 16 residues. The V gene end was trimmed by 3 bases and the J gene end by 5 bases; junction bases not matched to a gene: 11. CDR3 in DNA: TGTGCCACCAGCAGGGGGGGGACAGGGTCGTACAACGAGCAGTACTTC. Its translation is CATSRGGTGSYNEQYF. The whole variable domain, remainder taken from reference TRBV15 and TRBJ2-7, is DAMVIQNPRYQVTQFGKPVTLSCSQTLNHNVMYWYQQKSSQAPKLLFHYYDKDFNNEADTPDNFQSRRPNTSFCFLDIRSPGLGDTAMYLCATSRGGTGSYNEQYFGPGTRLTVT.

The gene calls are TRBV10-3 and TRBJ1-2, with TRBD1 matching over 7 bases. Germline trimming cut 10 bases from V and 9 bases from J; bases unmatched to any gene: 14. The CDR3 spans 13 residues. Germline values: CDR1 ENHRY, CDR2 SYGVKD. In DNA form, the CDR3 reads TGTGCCAGCACCCTGAGACAGGGTTTGCGCTACACCTTC. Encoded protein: CASTLRQGLRYTF.

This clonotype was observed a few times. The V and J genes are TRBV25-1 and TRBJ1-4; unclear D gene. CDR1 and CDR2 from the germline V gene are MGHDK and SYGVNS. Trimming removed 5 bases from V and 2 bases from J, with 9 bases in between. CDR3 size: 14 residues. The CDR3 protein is CASSLWHTNEKLFF. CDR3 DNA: TGTGCCAGCAGTTTATGGCACACTAATGAAAAACTGTTTTTT. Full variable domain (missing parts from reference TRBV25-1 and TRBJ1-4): EADIYQTPRYLVIGTGKKITLECSQTMGHDKMYWYQQDPGMELHLIHYSYGVNSTEKGDLSSESTVSRIRTEHFPLTLESARPSHTSQYLCASSLWHTNEKLFFGSGTQLSVL.

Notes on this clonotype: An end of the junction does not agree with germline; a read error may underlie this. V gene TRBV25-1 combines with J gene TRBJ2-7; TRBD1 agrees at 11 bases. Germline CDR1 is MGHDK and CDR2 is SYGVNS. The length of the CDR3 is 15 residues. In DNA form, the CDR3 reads TGTGCCAGCGTTGACGGGACAGGGGGTTCCTACGAGCAGCACTTC. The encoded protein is CASVDGTGGSYEQHF.

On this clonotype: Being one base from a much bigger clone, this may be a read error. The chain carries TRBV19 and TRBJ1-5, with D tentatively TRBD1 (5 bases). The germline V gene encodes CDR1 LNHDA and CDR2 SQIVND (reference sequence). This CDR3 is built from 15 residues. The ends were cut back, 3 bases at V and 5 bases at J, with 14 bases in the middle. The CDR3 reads CASSIWGREDQPQHF. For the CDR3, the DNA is TGTGCCAGTAGTATTTGGGGCAGGGAGGATCAGCCCCAGCATTTT.

CDR3 DNA sequence: TGTGCCAGCAGCAAGAGTAGCGGGACCTCCTACAATGAGCAGTACTTC. It codes for CASSKSSGTSYNEQYF. This sequence joins TRBV7-3 and TRBJ2-7; the match to TRBD2 covers 8 bases. Per germline, CDR1 SGHTA and CDR2 FQGTGA. V lost 5 bases, J lost 7 bases, and 16 bases stayed unmatched. CDR3 length equals 16 residues.

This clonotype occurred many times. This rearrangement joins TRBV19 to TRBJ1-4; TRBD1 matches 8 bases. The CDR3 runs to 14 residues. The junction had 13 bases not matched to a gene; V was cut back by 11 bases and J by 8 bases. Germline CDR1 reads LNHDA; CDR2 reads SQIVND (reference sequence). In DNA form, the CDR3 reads TGTGCCGGCCCCCAGACAGGGGAGGGGGAAAAACTGTTTTTT. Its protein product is CAGPQTGEGEKLFF.

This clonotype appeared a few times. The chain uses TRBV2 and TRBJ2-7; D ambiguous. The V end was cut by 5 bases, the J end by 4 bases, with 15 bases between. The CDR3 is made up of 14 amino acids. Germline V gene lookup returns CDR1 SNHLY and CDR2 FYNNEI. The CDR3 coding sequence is TGTGCCAGCAGTCCAGGCCACCTGGGATACGAGCAGTACTTC. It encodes CASSPGHLGYEQYF.

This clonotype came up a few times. CDR3 nucleotide sequence: TGTGCCAGCAGTGATTATAAACAGGCACTTAGCAATCAGCCCCAGCATTTT. Its translation is CASSDYKQALSNQPQHF. This chain uses TRBV6-1 with TRBJ1-5, with D possibly TRBD1 on 5 matching bases. V was shortened by 3 bases and J by 0 bases, with 15 bases between the two germline ends. Germline-derived CDR1 and CDR2 are MNHNS and SASEGT. The CDR3 runs 17 residues.